Detailed here is one T cell receptor (beta chain). The V gene's germline CDR1 is MGHDK and CDR2 SYGVNS. The length of the CDR3 is 15 residues. The V gene lost 1 base and the J gene lost 4 bases, with 13 bases spanning the gap. This sample is drawn from a study of cytomegalovirus exposure and HLA in healthy donors. This PCR relied on a set of 60 Vbeta primers and 13 Jbeta primers. Here immunoSEQ multiplex PCR was the method, and the copy in TCRdb shows in-frame clones only, minus some. This sample has about 120,000 clones, with under 90% found just once. The TCR sequence derives from a woman in her twenties or thirties in good health and CMV-seronegative. Sample: PBMCs. The V gene is TRBV25-1, the J gene TRBJ1-2; D unresolved. The CDR3 region is CASSESIASTYGYTF. The CDR3 DNA is TGTGCCAGCAGTGAATCGATTGCCAGTACCTATGGCTACACCTTC.